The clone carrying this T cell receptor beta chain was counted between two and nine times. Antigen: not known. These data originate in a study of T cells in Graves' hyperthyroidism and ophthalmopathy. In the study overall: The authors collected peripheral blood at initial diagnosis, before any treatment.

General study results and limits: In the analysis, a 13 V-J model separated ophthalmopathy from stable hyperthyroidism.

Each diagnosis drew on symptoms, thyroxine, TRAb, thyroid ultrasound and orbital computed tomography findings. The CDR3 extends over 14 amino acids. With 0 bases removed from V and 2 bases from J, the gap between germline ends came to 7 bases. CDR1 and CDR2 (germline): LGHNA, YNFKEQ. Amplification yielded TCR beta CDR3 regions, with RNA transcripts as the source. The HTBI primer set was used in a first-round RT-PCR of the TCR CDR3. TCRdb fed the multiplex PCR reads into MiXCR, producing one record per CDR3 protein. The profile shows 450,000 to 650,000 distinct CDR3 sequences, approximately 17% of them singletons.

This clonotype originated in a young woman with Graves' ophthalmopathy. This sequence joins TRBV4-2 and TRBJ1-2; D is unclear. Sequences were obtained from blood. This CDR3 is CASSQDSGNYGYTF. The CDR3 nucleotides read TGTGCCAGCAGCCAAGATTCCGGGAACTATGGCTACACCTTC.